These 22 T cell receptor beta chains came from one sample sequenced in a study of CD8 T cells in Susac syndrome. RNA was extracted with the RNeasy kit, and a quantity of about 0.45 to 1 ug was reverse transcribed using random hexamers. TCRdb re-called the immunoSEQ multiplex PCR reads with MiXCR, one entry per CDR3 protein. The sample has fewer than 150,000 distinct CDR3 sequences, 90% to 95% seen once; the top ten hold roughly 0.088%. Sequencing was performed on CD4+ T cells from PBMCs. These receptors originate from a human donor with multiple sclerosis.

The genes are TRBV5-1 and TRBJ2-3, with D possibly matching TRBD1 (5 bases). The V gene lost 3 bases and the J gene lost 8 bases, with 22 bases spanning the gap. Germline V lookup: CDR1 SGHRS, CDR2 YFSETQ. The CDR3 contains 16 residues. The CDR3 loop reads CASSSYPDSPRGTQYF. CDR3 coding DNA: TGCGCCAGCAGCTCCTACCCCGACAGTCCCCGTGGTACGCAGTATTTT.

The rearrangement links TRBV5-1 to TRBJ1-2; perhaps TRBD1 as D (5 bases). The V and J ends lost 4 bases and 0 bases respectively, with 16 bases between them. The germline V gene encodes CDR1 SGHRS and CDR2 YFSETQ. The length of the CDR3 is 16 residues. The DNA of the CDR3 is TGCGCCAGCAGCAAAGGGACGGTAATAGCTAACTATGGCTACACCTTC. Translation: CASSKGTVIANYGYTF. Drawing the rest from reference TRBV5-1 and TRBJ1-2, the complete variable domain is KAGVTQTPRYLIKTRGQQVTLSCSPISGHRSVSWYQQTPGQGLQFLFEYFSETQRNKGNFPGRFSGRQFSNSRSEMNVSTLELGDSALYLCASSKGTVIANYGYTFGSGTRLTVV.

Worth noting for this clonotype: The junction shows a germline mismatch at one end, possibly a read error. The V call is TRBV7-9, the J call TRBJ1-1, with D unresolved. Per the germline V gene, CDR1 is SEHNR and CDR2 is FQNEAQ (reference sequence). The CDR3 runs to 11 residues. The CDR3 region is CASTLYTEAFF. Here the CDR3 DNA reads TGTGCCAGCACCTTATACACTGAAGCTTTCTTT. The variable domain in full, with the rest retrieved from reference TRBV7-9 and TRBJ1-1, is DTGVSQNPRHKITKRGQNVTFRCDPISEHNRLYWYRQTLGQGPEFLTYFQNEAQLEKSRLLSDRFSAERPKGSFSTLEIQRTEQGDSAMYLCASTLYTEAFFGQGTRLTVV.

The V and J genes are TRBV7-3 and TRBJ2-3, with D perhaps TRBD1 (6 bases). CDR1 is SGHTA and CDR2 is FQGTGA in the germline V gene. This CDR3 has 16 amino acids. V gave up 5 bases and J gave up 6 bases, with 21 bases separating them. This chain's CDR3 is CASSRDYVQGLDTQYF. The CDR3 DNA follows: TGTGCCAGCAGCCGAGATTACGTACAGGGTTTGGATACGCAGTATTTT. Full variable domain (outside the CDR3, taken from reference TRBV7-3 and TRBJ2-3): GAGVSQTPSNKVTEKGKYVELRCDPISGHTALYWYRQSLGQGPEFLIYFQGTGAADDSGLPNDRFFAVRPEGSVSTLKIQRTERGDSAVYLCASSRDYVQGLDTQYFGPGTRLTVL.

The J gene is TRBJ2-4, the V gene TRBV20-1; D not resolved. Germline assignment: CDR1 DFQATT and CDR2 SNEGSKA (reference sequence). This CDR3 has 13 amino acids. V dropped 7 bases and J dropped 0 bases, with 10 bases sitting between them. The CDR3 DNA reads as TGCAGTGTAAAGGGAATAGCCAAAAACATTCAGTACTTC. This codes for CSVKGIAKNIQYF.

V usage is TRBV5-6 and J usage is TRBJ2-6; D is ambiguous. Per the germline V gene, CDR1 is SGHDT and CDR2 is YYEEEE. Trimming cost V 4 bases and J 1 base, with 18 bases left between them. The CDR3 is 18 residues long. The DNA for the CDR3 is TGTGCCAGCAGCACCCGGACCGCCCCCCCTTCTGGGGCCAACGTCCTGACTTTC. Its translation is CASSTRTAPPSGANVLTF. Together with reference TRBV5-6 and TRBJ2-6, the CDR3 gives the full variable domain: DAGVTQSPTHLIKTRGQQVTLRCSPKSGHDTVSWYQQALGQGPQFIFQYYEEEERQRGNFPDRFSGHQFPNYSSELNVNALLLGDSALYLCASSTRTAPPSGANVLTFGAGSRLTVL.

The V gene is TRBV29-1, the J gene TRBJ2-2; 8 nucleotides line up with TRBD1. After removal of 4 bases from V and 1 base from J, the junction contained 5 bases not matched to a gene. Germline CDR1 is SQVTM and CDR2 is ANQGSEA. The CDR3 contains 15 residues. CDR3 nucleotide sequence: TGCAGCGTTGGGAGGGGGACAGGGAACACCGGGGAGCTGTTTTTT. This gives the protein CSVGRGTGNTGELFF.

The chain joins TRBV7-2 to TRBJ1-1; D unresolved. The CDR3 extends over 14 amino acids. Germline CDR1 SGHTA, CDR2 FQGNSA. V was cut by 1 base and J by 5 bases, with 11 bases left in between. The CDR3, as DNA: TGTGCCAGCAGCTTAGAACCAACGGAGACTGAAGCTTTCTTT. It encodes CASSLEPTETEAFF.

The chain has TRBV30 and TRBJ1-2; D possibly corresponds to TRBD1 (5 bases). In germline, CDR1 is GTSNPN, CDR2 SVGIG (reference sequence). The CDR3 contains 15 residues. V was pared by 4 bases and J by 2 bases, with 17 bases between. CDR3 sequence: CAWIRGVKSNYGYTF. In nucleotides, the CDR3 is TGTGCCTGGATACGAGGGGTCAAGTCGAACTATGGCTACACCTTC.

V is TRBV7-9 and J is TRBJ1-2; TRBD1 might be the D (5 bases). The CDR3 totals 16 residues. Germline V gives CDR1 SEHNR, CDR2 FQNEAQ (reference sequence). With 1 base removed from V and 2 bases from J, the gap between germline ends came to 14 bases. This chain's CDR3 is CASSLGQGRSNYGYTF. The CDR3 DNA sequence: TGTGCCAGCAGCTTAGGGCAGGGCCGATCGAACTATGGCTACACCTTC.

The chain joins TRBV28 to TRBJ2-7; D remains ambiguous. Deletions cut 5 bases from V and 0 bases from J, with 14 bases between. The CDR3 is made up of 15 amino acids. CDR1 and CDR2 (germline): MDHEN, SYDVKM. The CDR3 sequence is CASSRTESSSYEQYF. DNA for the CDR3: TGTGCCAGCAGTCGCACAGAGTCCAGCTCCTACGAGCAGTACTTC.

This chain joins TRBV5-1 and TRBJ1-4, with 8 bases that match TRBD1. The germline gives CDR1 SGHRS, CDR2 YFSETQ. J was trimmed by 7 bases and V by 4 bases; bases with no gene match: 6. CDR3 length: 14 amino acids. CDR3 in amino acids: CASSHGQGREKLFF. CDR3 in DNA: TGCGCCAGCAGCCATGGACAGGGACGTGAAAAACTGTTTTTT.

This clonotype appeared once. The J gene is TRBJ1-4, the V gene TRBV5-1, with D uncertain. The CDR3 length is 15 residues. The V gene's germline CDR1 is SGHRS and CDR2 YFSETQ. V was pared by 3 bases and J by 0 bases, with 9 bases between. CDR3 DNA sequence: TGCGCCAGCAGCTCCCTTGATGCAACTAATGAAAAACTGTTTTTT. This sequence encodes CASSSLDATNEKLFF. Based on the CDR3 plus reference TRBV5-1 and TRBJ1-4, the full variable domain is KAGVTQTPRYLIKTRGQQVTLSCSPISGHRSVSWYQQTPGQGLQFLFEYFSETQRNKGNFPGRFSGRQFSNSRSEMNVSTLELGDSALYLCASSSLDATNEKLFFGSGTQLSVL.

The chain couples TRBV15 to TRBJ1-2; weak D call: TRBD1 (5 bases). This CDR3 comprises 13 residues. Trimming shortened V by 6 bases and J by 1 base, and 9 bases separated the two germline ends. CDR1 and CDR2 (germline): LNHNV, YYDKDF (reference sequence). CDR3 sequence (DNA): TGTGCCACCAGTGGGGGTGTTAACTATGGCTACACCTTC. Translation gives CATSGGVNYGYTF.

The chain joins TRBV19 to TRBJ2-5; either TRBD1 or TRBD2 may supply D (5 bases each). Germline loops: CDR1 LNHDA, CDR2 SQIVND (reference sequence). The CDR3 is 15 amino acids. The V end lost 1 base, the J end lost 8 bases, and 17 bases lay between the germline ends. The CDR3 sequence: CASSIAPGTEYTQYF. CDR3 in DNA: TGTGCCAGTAGTATAGCGCCCGGGACCGAGTATACCCAGTACTTC. The variable domain in full, with the rest retrieved from reference TRBV19 and TRBJ2-5, is DGGITQSPKYLFRKEGQNVTLSCEQNLNHDAMYWYRQDPGQGLRLIYYSQIVNDFQKGDIAEGYSVSREKKESFPLTVTSAQKNPTAFYLCASSIAPGTEYTQYFGPGTRLLVL.

The rearrangement uses TRBV5-1 and TRBJ2-5; a weak D match, TRBD1 (6 bases). CDR1 is SGHRS, CDR2 YFSETQ, per germline. This CDR3 spans 14 amino acids. Trimming stripped 6 bases from V and 4 bases from J, with 16 bases between. The CDR3 loop is CASTWAGDTETQYF. The CDR3 coding sequence is TGCGCCAGCACCTGGGCAGGGGACACAGAGACCCAGTACTTC.

The V gene is TRBV29-1, the J gene TRBJ1-3; D ambiguous. The germline V gene encodes CDR1 SQVTM and CDR2 ANQGSEA. The CDR3 covers 12 residues. Trimming shortened V by 5 bases and J by 2 bases, and 7 bases separated the two germline ends. The CDR3 region has the DNA TGCAGCGTTCGCGGGGCTGGAAACACCATATATTTT. Its translation is CSVRGAGNTIYF. The whole variable domain, filled in from reference TRBV29-1 and TRBJ1-3, reads SAVISQKPSRDICQRGTSLTIQCQVDSQVTMMFWYRQQPGQSLTLIATANQGSEATYESGFVIDKFPISRPNLTFSTLTVSNMSPEDSSIYLCSVRGAGNTIYFGEGSWLTVV.

This rearrangement joins TRBV5-1 to TRBJ1-1; a weak D match, TRBD1 (5 bases). V lost 7 bases, J lost 3 bases, and 13 bases lay in between. Germline CDR1 SGHRS, CDR2 YFSETQ. This CDR3 is built from 13 residues. The CDR3 sequence is CASSKLGDTEAFF. In DNA form, the CDR3 reads TGCGCCAGCTCGAAACTAGGGGACACTGAAGCTTTCTTT. Supplemented by reference TRBV5-1 and TRBJ1-1, the full variable domain reads KAGVTQTPRYLIKTRGQQVTLSCSPISGHRSVSWYQQTPGQGLQFLFEYFSETQRNKGNFPGRFSGRQFSNSRSEMNVSTLELGDSALYLCASSKLGDTEAFFGQGTRLTVV.

In DNA, the CDR3 is TGTGCCAGCAATAGAGGGCGGATCCTAAACACCGGGGAGCTGTTTTTT. Its protein is CASNRGRILNTGELFF. V and J are TRBV6-2 or TRBV6-3 and TRBJ2-2, with a possible D match to TRBD2 (5 bases). V lost 7 bases and J 2 bases, leaving 17 bases between the germline ends. In germline, CDR1 is MNHEY, CDR2 SVGEGT. CDR3 size: 16 residues.

This chain links TRBV29-1 with TRBJ2-1; D might be TRBD1 (5 bases). V shed 3 bases and J shed 6 bases, with 12 bases lying between them. There are 13 residues in the CDR3. CDR1 is SQVTM, CDR2 ANQGSEA, per germline. This chain's CDR3 is CSVDSGWTNEQFF. The CDR3 coding sequence is TGCAGCGTTGACTCAGGGTGGACCAATGAGCAGTTCTTC.

The rearrangement links TRBV7-8 to TRBJ2-1, with 14 bases fitting TRBD2. CDR1 is SGHVS and CDR2 is FQNEAQ in the germline V gene. V lost 5 bases, J lost 8 bases, and 8 bases stayed unmatched. The CDR3 length is 16 residues. Written as DNA, the CDR3 is TGTGCCAGCAGCCCGACGACTAGCGGGGGGGTGCATGAGCAGTTCTTC. This translates into CASSPTTSGGVHEQFF.

This chain connects TRBV7-9 to TRBJ2-7, with D possibly being TRBD2 (5 bases). From germline, CDR1 is SEHNR and CDR2 FQNEAQ (reference sequence). The CDR3 covers 17 residues. V lost 4 bases to trimming and J lost 0 bases, with 19 bases between them. The CDR3 coding sequence is TGTGCCAGCAGCTCGACCGCCGGACTGGGGAGCTCCTACGAGCAGTACTTC. Protein sequence: CASSSTAGLGSSYEQYF.